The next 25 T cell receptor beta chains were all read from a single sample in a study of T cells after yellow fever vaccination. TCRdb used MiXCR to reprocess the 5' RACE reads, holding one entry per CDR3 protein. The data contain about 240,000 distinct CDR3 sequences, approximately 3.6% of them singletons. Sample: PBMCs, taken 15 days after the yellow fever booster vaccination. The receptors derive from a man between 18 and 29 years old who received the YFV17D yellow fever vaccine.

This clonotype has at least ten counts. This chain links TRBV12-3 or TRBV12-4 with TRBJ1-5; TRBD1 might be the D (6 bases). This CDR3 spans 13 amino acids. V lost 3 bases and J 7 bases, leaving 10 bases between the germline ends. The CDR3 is CASSFQGLQPQHF. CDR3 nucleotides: TGTGCCAGCAGTTTCCAGGGGTTGCAGCCCCAGCATTTT.

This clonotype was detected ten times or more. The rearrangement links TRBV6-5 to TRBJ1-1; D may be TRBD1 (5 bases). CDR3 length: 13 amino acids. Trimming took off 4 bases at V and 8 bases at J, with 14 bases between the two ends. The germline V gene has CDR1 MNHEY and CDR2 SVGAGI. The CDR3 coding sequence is TGTGCCAGCAGTTCCACCCTGGGACCGGAAGCTTTCTTT. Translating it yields CASSSTLGPEAFF.

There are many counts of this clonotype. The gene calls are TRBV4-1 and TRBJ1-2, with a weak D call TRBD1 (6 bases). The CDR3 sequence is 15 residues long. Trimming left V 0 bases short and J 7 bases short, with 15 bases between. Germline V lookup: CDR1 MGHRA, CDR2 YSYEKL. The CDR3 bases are TGCGCCAGCAGCCAAGATCCACAGGGTAGGGGTGGCTACACCTTC. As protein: CASSQDPQGRGGYTF.

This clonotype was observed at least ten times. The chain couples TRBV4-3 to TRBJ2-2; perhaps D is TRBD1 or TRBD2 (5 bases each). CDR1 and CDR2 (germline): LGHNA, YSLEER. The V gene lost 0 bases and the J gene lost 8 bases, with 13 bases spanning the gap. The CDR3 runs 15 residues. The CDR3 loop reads CASSQEGGTAGELFF. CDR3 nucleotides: TGCGCCAGCAGCCAAGAGGGTGGGACGGCGGGGGAGCTGTTTTTT.

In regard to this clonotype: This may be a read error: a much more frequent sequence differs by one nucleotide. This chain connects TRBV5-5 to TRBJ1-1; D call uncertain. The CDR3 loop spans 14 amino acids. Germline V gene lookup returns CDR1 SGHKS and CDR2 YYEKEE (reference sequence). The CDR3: CASIPGRMNTVAFF. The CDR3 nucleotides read TGTGCCAGCATCCCTGGGCGGATGAACACTGTAGCTTTCTTT. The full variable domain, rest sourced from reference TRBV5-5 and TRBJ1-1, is DAGVTQSPTHLIKTRGQQVTLRCSPISGHKSVSWYQQVLGQGPQFIFQYYEKEERGRGNFPDRFSARQFPNYSSELNVNALLLGDSALYLCASIPGRMNTVAFFGQGTRLTVV.

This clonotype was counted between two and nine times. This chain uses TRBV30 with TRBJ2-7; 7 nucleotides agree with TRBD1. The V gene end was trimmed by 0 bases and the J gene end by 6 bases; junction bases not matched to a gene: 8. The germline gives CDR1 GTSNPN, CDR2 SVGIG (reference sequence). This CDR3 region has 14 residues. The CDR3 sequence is CAWSVRDRVSEQYF. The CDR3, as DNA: TGTGCCTGGAGTGTACGAGACAGGGTGAGCGAGCAGTACTTC. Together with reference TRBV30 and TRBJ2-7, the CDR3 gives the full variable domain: SQTIHQWPATLVQPVGSPLSLECTVEGTSNPNLYWYRQAAGRGLQLLFYSVGIGQISSEVPQNLSASRPQDRQFILSSKKLLLSDSGFYLCAWSVRDRVSEQYFGPGTRLTVT.

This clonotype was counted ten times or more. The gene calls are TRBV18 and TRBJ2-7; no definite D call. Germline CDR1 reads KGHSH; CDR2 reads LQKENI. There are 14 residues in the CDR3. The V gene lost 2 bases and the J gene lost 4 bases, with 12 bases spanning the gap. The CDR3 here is CASSPGYTSYEQYV. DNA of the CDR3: TGTGCCAGCTCACCAGGGTACACAAGTTACGAGCAGTACGTC.

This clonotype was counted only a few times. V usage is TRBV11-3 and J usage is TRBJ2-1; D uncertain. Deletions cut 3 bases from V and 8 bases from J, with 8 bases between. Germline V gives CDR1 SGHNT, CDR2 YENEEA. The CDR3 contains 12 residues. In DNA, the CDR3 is TGTGCCAGCAGCTTTCGCGATGATGAGCAGTTCTTC. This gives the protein CASSFRDDEQFF.

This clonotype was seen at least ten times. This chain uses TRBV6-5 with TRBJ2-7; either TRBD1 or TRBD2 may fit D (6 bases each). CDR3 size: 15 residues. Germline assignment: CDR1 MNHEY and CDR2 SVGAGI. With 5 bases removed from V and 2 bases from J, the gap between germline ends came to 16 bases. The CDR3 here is CASSVVPGAAYEQYF. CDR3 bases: TGTGCCAGCAGTGTGGTACCGGGGGCGGCCTACGAGCAGTACTTC.

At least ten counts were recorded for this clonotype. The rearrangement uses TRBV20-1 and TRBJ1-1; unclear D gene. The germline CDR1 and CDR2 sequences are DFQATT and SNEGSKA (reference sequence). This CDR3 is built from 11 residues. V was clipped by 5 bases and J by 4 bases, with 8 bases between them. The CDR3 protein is CSAYDFTEAFF. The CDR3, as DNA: TGCAGTGCTTACGACTTCACTGAAGCTTTCTTT.

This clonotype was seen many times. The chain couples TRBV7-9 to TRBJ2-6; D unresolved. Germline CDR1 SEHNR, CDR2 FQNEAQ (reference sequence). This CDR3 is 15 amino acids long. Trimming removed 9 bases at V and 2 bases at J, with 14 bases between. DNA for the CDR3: TGTGCCAGTTCATCCCCTGGGCCTGGGGCCAACGTCCTGACTTTC. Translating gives CASSSPGPGANVLTF. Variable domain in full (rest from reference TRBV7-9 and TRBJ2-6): DTGVSQNPRHKITKRGQNVTFRCDPISEHNRLYWYRQTLGQGPEFLTYFQNEAQLEKSRLLSDRFSAERPKGSFSTLEIQRTEQGDSAMYLCASSSPGPGANVLTFGAGSRLTVL.

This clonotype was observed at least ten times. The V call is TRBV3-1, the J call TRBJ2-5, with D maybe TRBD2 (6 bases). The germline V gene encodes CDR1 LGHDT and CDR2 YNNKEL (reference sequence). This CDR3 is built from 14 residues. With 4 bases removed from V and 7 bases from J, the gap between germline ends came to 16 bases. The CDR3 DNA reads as TGTGCCAGCAGCCCCGGGACTGACGGGAGGACCCAGTACTTC. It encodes CASSPGTDGRTQYF.

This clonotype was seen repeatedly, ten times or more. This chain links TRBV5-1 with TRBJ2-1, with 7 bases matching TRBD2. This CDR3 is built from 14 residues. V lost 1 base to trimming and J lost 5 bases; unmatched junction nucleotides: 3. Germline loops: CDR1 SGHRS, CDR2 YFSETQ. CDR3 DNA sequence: TGCGCCAGCAGCTTGCGGGGGGTAAACAATGAGCAGTTCTTC. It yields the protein CASSLRGVNNEQFF.

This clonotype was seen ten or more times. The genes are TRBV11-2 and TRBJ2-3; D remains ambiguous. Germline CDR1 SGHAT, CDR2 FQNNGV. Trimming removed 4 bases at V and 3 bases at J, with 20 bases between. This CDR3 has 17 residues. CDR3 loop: CASSSGYLRERTDTQYF. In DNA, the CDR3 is TGTGCCAGCAGCTCGGGCTACTTAAGAGAGAGGACAGATACGCAGTATTTT.

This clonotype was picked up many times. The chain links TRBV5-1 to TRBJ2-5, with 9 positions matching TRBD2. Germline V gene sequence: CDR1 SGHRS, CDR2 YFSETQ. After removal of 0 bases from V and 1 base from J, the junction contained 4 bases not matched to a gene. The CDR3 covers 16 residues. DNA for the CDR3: TGCGCCAGCAGCTTGGGTCTAGCGGGGAGCCAAGAGACCCAGTACTTC. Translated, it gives CASSLGLAGSQETQYF.

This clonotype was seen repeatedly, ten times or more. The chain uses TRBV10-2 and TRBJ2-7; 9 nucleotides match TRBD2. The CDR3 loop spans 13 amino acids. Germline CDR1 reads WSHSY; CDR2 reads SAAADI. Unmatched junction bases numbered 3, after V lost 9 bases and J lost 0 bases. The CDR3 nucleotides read TGCGCCAGTCAGACTAGCGGCTCCTACGAGCAGTACTTC. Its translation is CASQTSGSYEQYF.

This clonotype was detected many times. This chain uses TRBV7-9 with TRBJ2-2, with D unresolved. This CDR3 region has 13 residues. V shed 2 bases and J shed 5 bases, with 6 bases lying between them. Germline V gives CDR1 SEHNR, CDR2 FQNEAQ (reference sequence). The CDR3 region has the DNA TGTGCCAGCAGCTTACTGGGAACCGGGGAGCTGTTTTTT. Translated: CASSLLGTGELFF.

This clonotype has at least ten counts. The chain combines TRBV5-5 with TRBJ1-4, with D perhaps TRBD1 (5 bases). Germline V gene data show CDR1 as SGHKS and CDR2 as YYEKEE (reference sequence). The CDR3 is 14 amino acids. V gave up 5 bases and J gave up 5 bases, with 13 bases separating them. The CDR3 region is CASSAGRQNEKLFF. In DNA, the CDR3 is TGTGCCAGCAGTGCAGGGAGGCAGAATGAAAAACTGTTTTTT.

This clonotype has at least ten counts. The CDR3 coding sequence is TGTGCCAGCATGGAGACCGCAGATACGCAGTATTTT. Translation gives CASMETADTQYF. The chain links TRBV2 to TRBJ2-3; D is unresolved. Trimming shortened V by 7 bases and J by 4 bases, and 9 bases separated the two germline ends. The CDR3 has 12 residues. Germline CDR1 is SNHLY and CDR2 is FYNNEI.

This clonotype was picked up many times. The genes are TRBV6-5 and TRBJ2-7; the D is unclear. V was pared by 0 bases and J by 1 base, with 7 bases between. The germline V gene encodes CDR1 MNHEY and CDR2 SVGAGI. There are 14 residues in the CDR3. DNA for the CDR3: TGTGCCAGCAGTTACTCTAAGCGTTCCTACGAGCAGTACTTC. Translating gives CASSYSKRSYEQYF.

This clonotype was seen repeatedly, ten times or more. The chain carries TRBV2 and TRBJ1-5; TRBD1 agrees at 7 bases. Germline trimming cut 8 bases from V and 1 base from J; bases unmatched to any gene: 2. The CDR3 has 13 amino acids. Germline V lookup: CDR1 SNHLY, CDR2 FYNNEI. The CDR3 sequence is CASGQESNQPQHF. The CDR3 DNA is TGTGCCAGCGGACAGGAAAGCAATCAGCCCCAGCATTTT.

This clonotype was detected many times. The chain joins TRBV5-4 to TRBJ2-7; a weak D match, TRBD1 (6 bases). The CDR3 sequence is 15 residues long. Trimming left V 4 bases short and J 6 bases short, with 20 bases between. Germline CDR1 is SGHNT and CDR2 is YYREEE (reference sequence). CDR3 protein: CASSLGATNPGEQYF. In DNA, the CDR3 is TGTGCCAGCAGCCTGGGGGCGACGAATCCCGGCGAGCAGTACTTC.

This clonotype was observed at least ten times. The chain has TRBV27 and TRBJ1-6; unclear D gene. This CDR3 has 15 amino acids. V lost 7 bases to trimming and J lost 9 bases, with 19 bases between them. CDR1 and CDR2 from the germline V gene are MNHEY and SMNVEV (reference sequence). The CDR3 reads CASTLRPTAGSPLHF. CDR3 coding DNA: TGTGCCAGCACCCTTCGACCGACCGCCGGTTCACCCCTCCACTTT.

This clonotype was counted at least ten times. The CDR3 DNA reads as TGTGCCAGCAGTTTCAGTGATCAGCCCCAGCATTTT. Translating gives CASSFSDQPQHF. The rearrangement joins TRBV12-3 or TRBV12-4 to TRBJ1-5, with D hard to call. The CDR3 totals 12 residues. V was trimmed by 3 bases and J by 5 bases, leaving 5 bases between them.

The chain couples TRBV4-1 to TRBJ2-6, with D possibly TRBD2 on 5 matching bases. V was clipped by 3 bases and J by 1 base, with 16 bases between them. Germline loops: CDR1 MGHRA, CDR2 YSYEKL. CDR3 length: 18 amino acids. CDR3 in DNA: TGCGCCAGCAGCCAGGACTTAGCTTTAGGGTCTGGGGCCAACGTCCTGACTTTC. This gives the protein CASSQDLALGSGANVLTF.